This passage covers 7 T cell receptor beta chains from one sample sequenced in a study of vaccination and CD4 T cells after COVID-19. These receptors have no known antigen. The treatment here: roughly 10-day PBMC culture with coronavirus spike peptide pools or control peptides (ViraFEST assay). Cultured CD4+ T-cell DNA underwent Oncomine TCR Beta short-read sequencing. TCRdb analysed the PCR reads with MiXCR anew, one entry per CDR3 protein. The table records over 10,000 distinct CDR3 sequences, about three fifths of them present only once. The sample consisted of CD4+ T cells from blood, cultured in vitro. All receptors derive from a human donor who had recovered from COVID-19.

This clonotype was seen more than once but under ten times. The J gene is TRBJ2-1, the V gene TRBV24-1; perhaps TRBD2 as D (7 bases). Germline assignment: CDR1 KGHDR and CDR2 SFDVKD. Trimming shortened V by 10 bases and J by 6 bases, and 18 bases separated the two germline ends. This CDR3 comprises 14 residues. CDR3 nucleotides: TGTGCCACAAGGAACCCAGGGGAGGGCAATGAGCAGTTCTTC. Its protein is CATRNPGEGNEQFF.

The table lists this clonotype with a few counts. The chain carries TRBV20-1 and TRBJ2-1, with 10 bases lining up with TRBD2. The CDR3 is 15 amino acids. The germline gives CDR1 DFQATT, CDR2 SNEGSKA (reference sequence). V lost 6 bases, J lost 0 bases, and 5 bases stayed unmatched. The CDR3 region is CSAHGLAASYNEQFF. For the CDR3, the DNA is TGCAGTGCCCATGGACTAGCGGCCTCCTACAATGAGCAGTTCTTC.

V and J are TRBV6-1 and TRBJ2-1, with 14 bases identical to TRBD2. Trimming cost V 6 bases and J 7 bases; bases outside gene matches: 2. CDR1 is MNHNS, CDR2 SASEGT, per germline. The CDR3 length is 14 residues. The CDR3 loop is CASRGTSGSNEQFF. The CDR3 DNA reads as TGTGCCAGCAGGGGGACTAGCGGGAGTAATGAGCAGTTCTTC.

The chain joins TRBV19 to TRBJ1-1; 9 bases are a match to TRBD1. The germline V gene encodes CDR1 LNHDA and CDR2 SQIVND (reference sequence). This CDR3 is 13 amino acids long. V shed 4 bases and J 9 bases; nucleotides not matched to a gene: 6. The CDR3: CASSRDRASQAFF. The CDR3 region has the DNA TGTGCCAGTAGTAGGGACAGGGCGTCACAAGCTTTCTTT.

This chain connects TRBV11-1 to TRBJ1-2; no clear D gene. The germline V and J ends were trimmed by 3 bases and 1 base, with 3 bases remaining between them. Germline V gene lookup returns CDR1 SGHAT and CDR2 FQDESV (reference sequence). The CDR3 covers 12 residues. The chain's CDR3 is CASSFNNYGYTF. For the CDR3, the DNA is TGTGCCAGCAGCTTTAATAACTATGGCTACACCTTC.

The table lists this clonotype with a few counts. The CDR3 nucleotides are TGTGCCATCAGTGACGCTAAAGGGAGCATCAATCAGCCCCAGCATTTT. Its translation: CAISDAKGSINQPQHF. The chain carries TRBV10-3 and TRBJ1-5; D is unresolved. Germline CDR1 ENHRY, CDR2 SYGVKD. This CDR3 contains 16 residues. Trimming cost V 3 bases and J 3 bases, with 15 bases left between them.

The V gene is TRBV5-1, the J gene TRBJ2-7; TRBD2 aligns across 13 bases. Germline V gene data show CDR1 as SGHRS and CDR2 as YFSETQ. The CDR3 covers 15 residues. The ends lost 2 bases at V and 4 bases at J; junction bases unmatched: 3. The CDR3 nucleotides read TGCGCCAGCAGCTTCGGGACTAGCGGGATTTACGAGCAGTACTTC. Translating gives CASSFGTSGIYEQYF. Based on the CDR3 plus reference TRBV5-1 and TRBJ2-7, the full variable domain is KAGVTQTPRYLIKTRGQQVTLSCSPISGHRSVSWYQQTPGQGLQFLFEYFSETQRNKGNFPGRFSGRQFSNSRSEMNVSTLELGDSALYLCASSFGTSGIYEQYFGPGTRLTVT.